This T cell receptor (beta chain) is drawn from a study of long-term antiretroviral therapy in people with HIV. The assay, immunoSEQ v3.0, was run at survey level. The repertoire was sequenced with immunoSEQ multiplex PCR; TCRdb's copy has only in-frame clones and lacks some. This sample has 25,000 to 35,000 clones; approximately 96% occur once, and the top ten carry under 3%. The germline V and J ends were trimmed by 2 bases and 1 base, with 14 bases remaining between them. The CDR3 is 16 amino acids. Germline V gene data show CDR1 as MNHNS and CDR2 as SASEGT. Sequenced material: unsorted PBMCs, taken about 6.6 years after starting antiretroviral therapy. This TCR was sampled from a man in his thirties or forties with HIV. The V gene is TRBV6-1, the J gene TRBJ1-1; D remains unclear. The CDR3 reads CASSERTKVKNTEAFF. Here the CDR3 DNA reads TGTGCCAGCAGTGAAAGGACCAAGGTTAAGAACACTGAAGCTTTCTTT.